This record covers a single T cell receptor (beta chain). The antigen remains unidentified. These data are taken from a study of shared clonotypes between healthy human individuals. All participating donors were Caucasian adults from Nashville, Tennessee. Study-level findings and limits: Expectations were that clonotype sharing among donors would be affected by sequencing depth. Represented diversity, genetic and exposure-history alike, was limited by few donors. Generally, naive subsets came out with larger estimated richness than memory subsets.

This CDR3 has 15 amino acids. V lost 0 bases, J lost 4 bases, and 12 bases lay in between. CDR1 is SNHLY, CDR2 FYNNEI, per germline. The protocol was immunoSEQ multiplex PCR, while the TCRdb copy is restricted to in-frame clones and leaves out a portion. Of about 2.4 million clones listed, approximately 93% are singletons. The origin of this receptor is a man aged 18 to 30 in good health. Some clones in this sample may be carry-over from other donors' samples. The specimen was naive CD4+ T cells from PBMCs. Subset denoted: CD45RA+ positively selected. This chain links TRBV2 with TRBJ2-5; no clear D. The CDR3 DNA reads as TGTGCCAGCAGTGAAGCAACCGGTGTGGGAGAGACCCAGTACTTC. Protein sequence: CASSEATGVGETQYF.